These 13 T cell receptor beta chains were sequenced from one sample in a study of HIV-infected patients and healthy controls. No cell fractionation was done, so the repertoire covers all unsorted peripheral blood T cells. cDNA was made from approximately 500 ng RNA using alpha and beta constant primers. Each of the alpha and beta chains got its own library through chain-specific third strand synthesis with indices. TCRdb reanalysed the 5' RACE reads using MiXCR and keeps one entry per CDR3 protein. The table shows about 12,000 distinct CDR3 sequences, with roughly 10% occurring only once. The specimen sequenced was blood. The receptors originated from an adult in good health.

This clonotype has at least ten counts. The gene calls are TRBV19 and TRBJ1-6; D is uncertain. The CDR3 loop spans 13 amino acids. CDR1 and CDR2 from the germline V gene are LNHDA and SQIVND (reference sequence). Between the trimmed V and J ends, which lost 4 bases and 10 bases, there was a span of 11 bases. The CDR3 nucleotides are TGTGCCAGTAGTACGGACGTACAGTCACCCCTCCACTTT. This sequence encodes CASSTDVQSPLHF.

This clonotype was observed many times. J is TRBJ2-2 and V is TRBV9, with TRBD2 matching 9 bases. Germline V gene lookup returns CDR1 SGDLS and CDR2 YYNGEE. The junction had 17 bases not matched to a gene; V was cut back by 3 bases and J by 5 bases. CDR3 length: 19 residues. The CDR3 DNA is TGTGCCAGCAGCGAAAAGACGGGACTAGCAGAGGGAAAGACCGGGGAGCTGTTTTTT. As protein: CASSEKTGLAEGKTGELFF.

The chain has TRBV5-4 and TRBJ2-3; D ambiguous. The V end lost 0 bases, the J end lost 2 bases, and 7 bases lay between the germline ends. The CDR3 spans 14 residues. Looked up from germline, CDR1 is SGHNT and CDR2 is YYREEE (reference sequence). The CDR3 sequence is CASSLDGYTDTQYF. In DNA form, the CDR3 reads TGTGCCAGCAGCTTGGACGGATACACAGATACGCAGTATTTT.

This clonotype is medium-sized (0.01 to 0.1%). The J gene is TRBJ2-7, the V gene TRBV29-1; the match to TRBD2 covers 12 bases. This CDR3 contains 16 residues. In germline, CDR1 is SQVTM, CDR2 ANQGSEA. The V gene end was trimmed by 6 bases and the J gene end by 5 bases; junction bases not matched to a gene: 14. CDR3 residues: CSVGSAGLAGRHEQYF. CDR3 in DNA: TGCAGCGTCGGATCCGCTGGACTAGCGGGACGACACGAGCAGTACTTC.

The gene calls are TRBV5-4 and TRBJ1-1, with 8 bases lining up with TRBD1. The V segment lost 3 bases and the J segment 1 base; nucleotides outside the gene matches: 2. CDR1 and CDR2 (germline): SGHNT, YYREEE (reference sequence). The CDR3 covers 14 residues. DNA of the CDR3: TGTGCCAGCAGCTCAGGACAGGGGAACACTGAAGCTTTCTTT. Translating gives CASSSGQGNTEAFF.

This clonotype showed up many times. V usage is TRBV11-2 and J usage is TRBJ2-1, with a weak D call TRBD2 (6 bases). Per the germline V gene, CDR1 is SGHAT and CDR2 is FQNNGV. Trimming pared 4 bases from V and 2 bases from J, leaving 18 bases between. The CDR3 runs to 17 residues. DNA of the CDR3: TGTGCCAGCAGCTCCGTGGCGGGAAAGTCGACCTACAATGAGCAGTTCTTC. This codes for CASSSVAGKSTYNEQFF.

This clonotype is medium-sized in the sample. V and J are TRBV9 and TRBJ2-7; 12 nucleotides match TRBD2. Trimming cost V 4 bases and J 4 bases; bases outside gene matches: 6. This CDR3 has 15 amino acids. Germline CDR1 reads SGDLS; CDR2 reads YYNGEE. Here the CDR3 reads CASSLTSGSIYEQYF. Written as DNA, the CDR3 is TGTGCCAGCAGCCTGACTAGCGGGAGTATTTACGAGCAGTACTTC.

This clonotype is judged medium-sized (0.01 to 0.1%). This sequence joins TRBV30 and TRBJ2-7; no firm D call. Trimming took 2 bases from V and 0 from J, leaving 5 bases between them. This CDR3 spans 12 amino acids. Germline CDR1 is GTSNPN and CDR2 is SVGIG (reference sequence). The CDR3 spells CAWSINSYEQYF. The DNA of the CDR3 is TGTGCCTGGAGTATCAACTCCTACGAGCAGTACTTC.

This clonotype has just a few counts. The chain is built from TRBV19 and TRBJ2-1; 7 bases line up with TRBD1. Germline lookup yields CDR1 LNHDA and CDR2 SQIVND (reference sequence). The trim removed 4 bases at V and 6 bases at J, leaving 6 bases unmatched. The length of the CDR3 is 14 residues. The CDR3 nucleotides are TGTGCCAGTAGTAAGGGGGCAGAGCCCAATGAGCAGTTCTTC. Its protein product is CASSKGAEPNEQFF.

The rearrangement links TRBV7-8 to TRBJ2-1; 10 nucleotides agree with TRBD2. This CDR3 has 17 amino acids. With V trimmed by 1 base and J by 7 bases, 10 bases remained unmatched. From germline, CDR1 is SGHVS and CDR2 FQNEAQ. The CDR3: CASSLDRVLAGANEQFF. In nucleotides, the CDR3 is TGTGCCAGCAGCTTAGATAGGGTCCTAGCGGGAGCTAATGAGCAGTTCTTC.

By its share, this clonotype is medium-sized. CDR3 sequence: CSASGRSSYEQYF. The DNA of the CDR3 is TGCAGTGCTAGCGGGAGGAGTTCCTACGAGCAGTACTTC. V is TRBV20-1 and J is TRBJ2-7; TRBD2 matches 7 bases. J lost 1 base, V lost 3 bases, and 3 bases had no gene match. CDR3 size: 13 residues. Germline CDR1 reads DFQATT; CDR2 reads SNEGSKA (reference sequence).

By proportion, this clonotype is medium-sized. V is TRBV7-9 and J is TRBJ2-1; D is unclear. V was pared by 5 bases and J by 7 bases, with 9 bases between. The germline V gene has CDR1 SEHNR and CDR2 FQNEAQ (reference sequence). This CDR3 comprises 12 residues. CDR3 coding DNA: TGTGCCAGCAGCCGCACAGAAAATGAGCAGTTCTTC. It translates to CASSRTENEQFF.

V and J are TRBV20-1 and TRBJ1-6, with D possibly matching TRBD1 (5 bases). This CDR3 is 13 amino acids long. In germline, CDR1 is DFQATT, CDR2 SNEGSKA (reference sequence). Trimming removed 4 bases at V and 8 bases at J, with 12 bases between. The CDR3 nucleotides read TGCAGTGCTACGGGACTGGGTTATTCACCCCTCCACTTT. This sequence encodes CSATGLGYSPLHF.